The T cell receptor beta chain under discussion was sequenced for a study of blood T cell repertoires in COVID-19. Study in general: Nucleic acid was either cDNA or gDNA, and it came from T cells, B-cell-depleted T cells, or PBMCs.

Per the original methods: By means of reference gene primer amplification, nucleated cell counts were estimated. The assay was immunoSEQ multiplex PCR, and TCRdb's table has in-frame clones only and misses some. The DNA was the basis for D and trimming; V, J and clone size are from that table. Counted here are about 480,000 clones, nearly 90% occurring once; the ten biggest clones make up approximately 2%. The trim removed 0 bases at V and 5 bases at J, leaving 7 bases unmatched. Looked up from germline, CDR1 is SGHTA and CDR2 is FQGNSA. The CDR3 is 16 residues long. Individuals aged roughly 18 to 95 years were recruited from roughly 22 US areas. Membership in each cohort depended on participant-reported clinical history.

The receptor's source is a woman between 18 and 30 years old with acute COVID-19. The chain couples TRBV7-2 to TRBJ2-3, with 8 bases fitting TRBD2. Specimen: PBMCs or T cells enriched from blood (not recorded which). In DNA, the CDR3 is TGTGCCAGCAGCTTAGCCGTCGGGGGGGCAGGAGATACGCAGTATTTT. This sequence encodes CASSLAVGGAGDTQYF.